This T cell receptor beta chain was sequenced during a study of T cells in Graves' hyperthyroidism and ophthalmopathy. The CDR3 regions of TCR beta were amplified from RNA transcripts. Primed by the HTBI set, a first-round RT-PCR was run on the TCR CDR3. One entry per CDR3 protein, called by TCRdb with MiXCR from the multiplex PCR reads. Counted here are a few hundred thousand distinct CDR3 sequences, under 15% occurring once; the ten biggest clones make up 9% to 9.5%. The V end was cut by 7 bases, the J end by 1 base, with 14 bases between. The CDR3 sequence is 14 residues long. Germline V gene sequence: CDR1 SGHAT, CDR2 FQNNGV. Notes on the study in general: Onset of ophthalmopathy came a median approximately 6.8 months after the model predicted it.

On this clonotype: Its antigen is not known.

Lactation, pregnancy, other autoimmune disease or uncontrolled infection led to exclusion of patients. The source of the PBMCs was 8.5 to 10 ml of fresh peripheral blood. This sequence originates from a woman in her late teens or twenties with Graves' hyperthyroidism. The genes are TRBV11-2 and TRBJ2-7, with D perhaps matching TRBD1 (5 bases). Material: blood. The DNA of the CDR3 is TGTGCCAGCACCAACCTCCAGGGATCCTACGAGCAGTACTTC. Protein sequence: CASTNLQGSYEQYF.